This T cell receptor beta chain comes out of a study of CD8+ T cells in alopecia areata (dated by TCRdb to the late 2010s). For the study in its entirety: Skin from C3H/HeJ donors aged roughly 6-12 months with spontaneous alopecia was grafted onto female C3H/HeJ recipients aged roughly 7-11 weeks. In both human patients and the C3H/HeJ mouse model, the study applied high-throughput TCRbeta sequencing to look at T cell clonal expansion in alopecia areata. In humans, TCRbeta sequencing was performed on scalp tissue and on sorted CD4+ and CD8+ peripheral blood T cells from healthy controls and from patients with patchy or totalis/universalis alopecia areata. Scalp clonality was compared among normal scalp (n=4), patchy alopecia areata scalp (n=8), and alopecia totalis/universalis scalp (n=8). RNA was extracted with the PAXgene miRNA kit for fixed scalp, the miRNeasy kit for PBMCs, and the RNeasy kit for mouse skin. TCRbeta CDR3 regions were amplified by immunoSEQ multiplex PCR with 35 Vbeta forward and 13 Jbeta reverse primers. What the authors observed across the whole study: Resident alphabeta T cells in normal human skin are also sequenced, complicating scalp TCR repertoire analysis, unlike mouse skin dominated by gammadelta T cells. Shared TCR sequences between patients were less evident than in mice, which may be partly attributable to HLA diversity in the patient population. Compared with normal scalp, lesional scalp had higher clonality and more expanded CD8+ clones, particularly in alopecia totalis/universalis, a pattern that suggests antigenic drive.

The CDR3 holds 14 amino acids from the cysteine to the phenylalanine. The DNA has 30 bases, all within the CDR3, and is read from base 1. The germline V gene yields GKSSPN for CDR1 and SITVG for CDR2. There are a few counts of this clone. Its cognate antigen has yet to be identified. Throughout, gene names and germline sequences are given for the mouse. Read sequence stops 4 residues before the CDR3 end, and the germline J gene provides the missing end. Other nucleotide sequences in the sample specify the same CDR3. Library method: the immunoSEQ multiplex PCR assay. To provide template for TCR sequencing, every sample had RNA extracted and reverse transcribed into cDNA. SuperScript III was used to make first-strand cDNA, primed with a 2:1 mix of oligo-dT and random hexamers. A synthetic immune receptor repertoire was used to gauge amplification bias, and whatever bias remained was removed computationally. Sequencing of the libraries was done on Illumina HiSeq using 60 bp reads that spanned the CDR3 and were read from J toward V. In the authors' own workflow: Raw reads were preprocessed for error removal, and CDR3 was defined according to IMGT conventions as running from the conserved cysteine to phenylalanine. Clonality was computed by normalizing Shannon entropy by log2 of the number of productive unique TCRs and subtracting the result from 1. Whether each scalp clone was CD4 or CD8 was inferred by checking scalp TCRbeta sequences against the CD4 and CD8 repertoires from sorted blood. Not all clones reach the TCRdb copy of this immuneACCESS table, which keeps in-frame sequences only. Checked studies attribute under half of the gap to unresolved V genes and leave the rest unexplained. That table gives V, J and clone size, and the DNA gave D and trimming. The table for this sample lists about 300,000 clones, none of them counted only once. The top ten clonotypes cover more than 0.95% of the sample.

Cells from pooled mouse cutaneous lymph nodes were stained for CD4, CD8alpha, NKG2D, NKG2ACE and other markers and then sorted on a BD Influx. The clonotype originates from a C3H/HeJ mouse with alopecia areata. Members of this strain share the MHC haplotype H2-k. Here the chain combines TRBV31 and TRBJ2-7; 9 bases in the junction line up with TRBD2. The sequenced sample was CD4+ T cells sorted from a lymph node. The CDR3 is CAWSLDDWGYEQYF. The sequenced CDR3 bases are TGTGCCTGGAGTCTAGACGACTGGGGGTAT.